The 4 T cell receptor beta chains reported below all come from one sample, sequenced in a study of neoadjuvant nivolumab and ipilimumab in lung cancer. The table came from immunoSEQ multiplex PCR; TCRdb's copy has only in-frame clones and leaves some out. The sample shows 6,200 or so clones, approximately 65% of them seen only once. Sequencing was performed on tumor tissue, taken after neoadjuvant nivolumab, alone or with ipilimumab, at or shortly before surgery. These receptors all come from an adult with non-small cell lung cancer.

The chain carries TRBV2 and TRBJ1-1, with D unresolved. V dropped 5 bases and J dropped 7 bases, with 14 bases sitting between them. The germline V gene encodes CDR1 SNHLY and CDR2 FYNNEI. This CDR3 comprises 13 residues. The CDR3 DNA is TGTGCCAGCAGTTTAAATAAGAACGTTGAAGCTTTCTTT. Translating it yields CASSLNKNVEAFF.

The rearrangement joins TRBV7-2 to TRBJ2-1, with a tentative D call TRBD2 (6 bases). CDR1 and CDR2 (germline): SGHTA, FQGNSA. This CDR3 is built from 14 residues. V dropped 0 bases and J dropped 6 bases, with 9 bases sitting between them. The CDR3 is CASSLAVAVNEQFF. CDR3 nucleotides: TGTGCCAGCAGCTTAGCGGTAGCGGTCAATGAGCAGTTCTTC.

The sample holds a few counts of this clone. CDR3 sequence (DNA): TGTGCCAGCAGCGCCCGGGACAGGGGGCTCACTGAAGCTTTCTTT. This sequence encodes CASSARDRGLTEAFF. The rearrangement uses TRBV9 and TRBJ1-1, with 12 bases that match TRBD1. The CDR3 extends over 15 amino acids. V lost 3 bases to trimming and J lost 4 bases; unmatched junction nucleotides: 4. Germline lookup yields CDR1 SGDLS and CDR2 YYNGEE.

This chain joins TRBV9 and TRBJ2-3; 8 nucleotides match TRBD2. The V gene's germline CDR1 is SGDLS and CDR2 YYNGEE. The CDR3 is 14 residues long. The J segment lost 5 bases and the V segment lost 4 bases, leaving 6 bases of the junction unmatched. The CDR3 sequence: CASSPRTSGDTQYF. In DNA form, the CDR3 reads TGTGCCAGCAGCCCCCGAACTAGCGGAGATACGCAGTATTTT.